A single sample gave rise to the 24 T cell receptor beta chains below, sequenced in a study of blood T cells in healthy people across ages (dated by TCRdb to the mid-2010s). Library creation used 5' RACE. Sequencing took place on an Illumina HiSeq 2500. A second roughly 7 to 11 cycle PCR used a sample-barcoded 5' primer and a J-beta primer mix. TCRdb reworked the public reads: Q25 trimming with fastp, MiXCR clone assembly, productive beta chains retained. Rows are combined by CDR3 protein, so each entry shows the most common genes and DNA. Counted in this sample were 660,000 or so distinct CDR3 sequences; around 54% of them appeared once. The leading ten clones occupy over 30% of the sample. Material for sequencing was blood. The receptor source for this set is a man aged 55 to 70 in good health.

J is TRBJ2-3 and V is TRBV20-1; 10 nucleotides match TRBD2. This CDR3 comprises 13 residues. The J segment lost 5 bases and the V segment lost 6 bases, leaving 5 bases of the junction unmatched. Germline V gives CDR1 DFQATT, CDR2 SNEGSKA (reference sequence). Here the CDR3 reads CSARTSGEDTQYF. CDR3 nucleotides: TGCAGTGCGAGGACTAGCGGCGAAGATACGCAGTATTTT.

To note about this clonotype: A much bigger clone sits one base away, suggesting this may be a read error. This sequence joins TRBV5-1 and TRBJ2-5, with a tentative D call TRBD1 (5 bases). The germline V and J ends were trimmed by 4 bases and 5 bases, with 15 bases remaining between them. The germline gives CDR1 SGHRS, CDR2 YFSETQ. The CDR3 is made up of 14 amino acids. The CDR3 DNA sequence: TGCGCCAGCAGCGGGCAGGGCTGGATGGAGACCCAGTACTTC. Encoded protein: CASSGQGWMETQYF.

The chain recombines TRBV6-1 with TRBJ2-3; possibly TRBD1 for D (6 bases). Germline values: CDR1 MNHNS, CDR2 SASEGT. The CDR3 is 15 residues long. V was cut by 7 bases and J by 3 bases, with 17 bases left in between. CDR3 sequence: CASIKQGEVTDTQYF. The CDR3 DNA reads as TGTGCCAGCATAAAACAGGGCGAGGTGACAGATACGCAGTATTTT.

The J gene is TRBJ2-5, the V gene TRBV12-3 or TRBV12-4, with D possibly matching TRBD2 (6 bases). The CDR3 spans 13 residues. V was shortened by 11 bases and J by 5 bases, with 18 bases between the two germline ends. In DNA, the CDR3 is TGTGCCGGCCGGCGGGGATACGGGGAGACCCAGTACTTC. Its protein is CAGRRGYGETQYF.

This clonotype was detected a few times. This rearrangement joins TRBV28 to TRBJ2-5; 8 bases align to TRBD2. There are 13 residues in the CDR3. Germline-derived CDR1 and CDR2 are MDHEN and SYDVKM. V shed 7 bases and J 4 bases; nucleotides not matched to a gene: 5. CDR3 in DNA: TGTGCCAGCACCCGGACTAGCAGAGAGACCCAGTACTTC. Protein: CASTRTSRETQYF.

The chain couples TRBV20-1 to TRBJ2-1, with a weak D call TRBD1 (6 bases). CDR1 and CDR2 (germline): DFQATT, SNEGSKA (reference sequence). Trimming took 0 bases from V and 7 from J, leaving 7 bases between them. There are 12 residues in the CDR3. DNA for the CDR3: TGCAGTGCTAGAGACAGGGGAAATGAGCAGTTCTTC. It yields the protein CSARDRGNEQFF.

This clonotype was observed a handful of times. The chain carries TRBV7-9 and TRBJ2-5, with no clear D. This CDR3 has 14 amino acids. Germline V gives CDR1 SEHNR, CDR2 FQNEAQ (reference sequence). Trimming cost V 6 bases and J 2 bases, with 13 bases left between them. DNA for the CDR3: TGTGCCAGCAGTCCCCGCGGCCTGCAAGAGACCCAGTACTTC. This gives the protein CASSPRGLQETQYF.

In this sample, this clonotype turned up a few times. The rearrangement links TRBV20-1 to TRBJ2-1, with 9 bases aligning to TRBD2. CDR3 length: 14 amino acids. CDR1 is DFQATT and CDR2 is SNEGSKA in the germline V gene (reference sequence). J was trimmed by 7 bases and V by 3 bases; bases with no gene match: 7. The CDR3 sequence: CSASSLAGLNEQFF. CDR3 nucleotide sequence: TGCAGTGCTAGTAGCCTAGCGGGGTTAAATGAGCAGTTCTTC.

The table lists this clonotype with many counts. The chain carries TRBV4-2 and TRBJ1-6; D call uncertain. This CDR3 spans 13 amino acids. Germline CDR1 LGHNA, CDR2 YNFKEQ. V gave up 0 bases and J gave up 7 bases, with 4 bases separating them. The CDR3 is CASSQERNSPLHF. The CDR3 coding sequence is TGTGCCAGCAGCCAAGAACGGAATTCACCCCTCCACTTT.

This clonotype turned up a few times. V is TRBV4-2 and J is TRBJ2-5, with 12 bases fitting TRBD1. CDR3 length: 18 residues. Germline CDR1 is LGHNA and CDR2 is YNFKEQ. After removal of 4 bases from V and 5 bases from J, the junction contained 14 bases not matched to a gene. CDR3 protein: CASSPGTGGGSFKETQYF. CDR3 nucleotides: TGTGCCAGCAGCCCCGGGACAGGGGGCGGAAGTTTTAAGGAGACCCAGTACTTC.

This clonotype has at least ten counts. The chain employs TRBV10-3 and TRBJ1-2; D unclear. V was cut by 2 bases and J by 4 bases, with 14 bases left in between. Germline V lookup: CDR1 ENHRY, CDR2 SYGVKD. This CDR3 has 15 amino acids. Here the CDR3 reads CAISEPVVERYGYTF. DNA of the CDR3: TGTGCCATCAGTGAGCCCGTAGTGGAACGCTATGGCTACACCTTC.

This clonotype was counted only a few times. CDR3 coding DNA: TGCGCCAGCAGCTGGAGCGGGGGGGGTTCCTACAATGAGCAGTTCTTC. Translation gives CASSWSGGGSYNEQFF. The gene calls are TRBV5-1 and TRBJ2-1; 10 nucleotides match TRBD2. Germline V gene data show CDR1 as SGHRS and CDR2 as YFSETQ. V gave up 3 bases and J gave up 1 base; unmatched junction bases: 4. This CDR3 contains 16 residues.

The chain uses TRBV12-3 or TRBV12-4 and TRBJ2-3; D is unclear. This CDR3 region has 13 residues. The ends were cut back, 5 bases at V and 4 bases at J, with 10 bases in the middle. CDR3 DNA sequence: TGTGCCAGCAGTACACTTAGGGCAGATACGCAGTATTTT. This encodes CASSTLRADTQYF.

This clonotype has only one observation. The V gene is TRBV7-9, the J gene TRBJ2-5, with D perhaps assigned TRBD1 or TRBD2 (7 bases each). The CDR3 is 14 amino acids. Deletions cut 3 bases from V and 4 bases from J, with 12 bases between. Germline V CDR1 and CDR2: SEHNR, FQNEAQ (reference sequence). CDR3 amino acids: CASSFTGEGETQYF. Written as DNA, the CDR3 is TGTGCCAGCAGCTTTACAGGGGAGGGAGAGACCCAGTACTTC.

This chain connects TRBV9 to TRBJ2-7, with D unclear. The germline gives CDR1 SGDLS, CDR2 YYNGEE. CDR3 length: 12 amino acids. The germline V and J ends were trimmed by 3 bases and 5 bases, with 9 bases remaining between them. CDR3 residues: CASSGVGHEQYF. DNA of the CDR3: TGTGCCAGCAGCGGGGTAGGACACGAGCAGTACTTC.

The chain recombines TRBV27 with TRBJ2-7; TRBD1 matches at 9 bases. V lost 3 bases, J lost 0 bases, and 3 bases stayed unmatched. In germline, CDR1 is MNHEY, CDR2 SMNVEV (reference sequence). This CDR3 contains 15 residues. The CDR3, as DNA: TGTGCCAGCAGTTTGACGACAGGGGGCTCCTACGAGCAGTACTTC. Its translation: CASSLTTGGSYEQYF.

The gene calls are TRBV14 and TRBJ1-1; D is uncertain. Between the trimmed V and J ends, which lost 0 bases and 5 bases, there was a span of 25 bases. CDR3 size: 19 residues. Germline CDR1 reads SGHDN; CDR2 reads FVKESK. This chain's CDR3 is CASSQDPVRTTYFTTEAFF. CDR3 coding DNA: TGTGCCAGCAGCCAAGATCCGGTCAGAACCACTTATTTCACTACTGAAGCTTTCTTT.

This clonotype was seen a handful of times. This chain connects TRBV29-1 to TRBJ1-1, with 7 bases identical to TRBD1. There are 14 residues in the CDR3. Germline CDR1 reads SQVTM; CDR2 reads ANQGSEA. Losses at the gene ends were 5 bases for V and 6 bases for J; bases not matched to a gene: 12. The CDR3 DNA is TGCAGCGTTACTACAGGGGATTACCTATCTGAAGCTTTCTTT. Translating gives CSVTTGDYLSEAFF.

The chain joins TRBV9 to TRBJ2-3; 11 bases align to TRBD2. From germline, CDR1 is SGDLS and CDR2 YYNGEE. V shed 2 bases and J 2 bases; nucleotides not matched to a gene: 4. The CDR3 has 16 residues. CDR3 protein: CASSVASGGTTDTQYF. The CDR3 DNA reads as TGTGCCAGCAGCGTCGCTAGCGGGGGGACCACAGATACGCAGTATTTT. Full variable domain (outside the CDR3, taken from reference TRBV9 and TRBJ2-3): DSGVTQTPKHLITATGQRVTLRCSPRSGDLSVYWYQQSLDQGLQFLIQYYNGEERAKGNILERFSAQQFPDLHSELNLSSLELGDSALYFCASSVASGGTTDTQYFGPGTRLTVL.

The chain joins TRBV12-3 or TRBV12-4 to TRBJ2-7; tentatively, D is TRBD1 (5 bases). Trimming removed 4 bases at V and 4 bases at J, with 8 bases between. The CDR3 contains 12 residues. CDR3 region: CASSWGLYEQYF. Here the CDR3 DNA reads TGTGCCAGCAGTTGGGGCCTTTACGAGCAGTACTTC.

The chain links TRBV20-1 to TRBJ2-1; a weak D match, TRBD2 (6 bases). The V gene's germline CDR1 is DFQATT and CDR2 SNEGSKA (reference sequence). V was pared by 6 bases and J by 0 bases, with 12 bases between. This CDR3 region has 14 residues. The CDR3 is CSARTNSSYNEQFF. The CDR3 coding sequence is TGCAGTGCGCGGACTAACAGCTCCTACAATGAGCAGTTCTTC.

The gene calls are TRBV4-1 and TRBJ2-3; 12 nucleotides agree with TRBD2. The CDR3 loop spans 18 amino acids. The germline gives CDR1 MGHRA, CDR2 YSYEKL. With V trimmed by 4 bases and J by 4 bases, 12 bases remained unmatched. The CDR3 loop reads CASSLTRGLAGGPDTQYF. As DNA, the CDR3 is TGCGCCAGCAGCCTCACCAGGGGTCTAGCGGGGGGGCCAGATACGCAGTATTTT.

J is TRBJ2-7 and V is TRBV4-1, with D perhaps matching TRBD1 (6 bases). Germline V CDR1 and CDR2: MGHRA, YSYEKL. CDR3 length: 14 amino acids. The V end lost 0 bases, the J end lost 3 bases, and 9 bases lay between the germline ends. CDR3 bases: TGCGCCAGCAGCCAAGAGCTCAGGGGCTACGAGCAGTACTTC. It encodes CASSQELRGYEQYF.

The chain is built from TRBV4-2 and TRBJ2-5; no clear D gene. With 0 bases removed from V and 5 bases from J, the gap between germline ends came to 7 bases. The CDR3 is 13 amino acids. Germline values: CDR1 LGHNA, CDR2 YNFKEQ. The CDR3 DNA sequence: TGTGCCAGCAGCCAAGATACGAGGGAGACCCAGTACTTC. This gives the protein CASSQDTRETQYF.